The present T cell receptor (beta chain) was sequenced within a study of identical twins. MiXCR, applied by TCRdb to the 5' RACE reads, yields one record per CDR3 protein. This table holds 500,000 or so distinct CDR3 sequences, 22% found once. This CDR3 region has 13 residues. The germline V and J ends were trimmed by 2 bases and 7 bases, with 9 bases remaining between them. Germline-derived CDR1 and CDR2 are SGHVS and FNYEAQ. Another study also made use of these data, one on T cells expressing NK-cell markers. That paper notes: Sorted CD3+CD56+NKG2C+, CD3+CD56+NKG2C- and CD3+CD56-NKG2C+ T cells provided the TCR beta repertoires.

What was sequenced was CD4+ T cells sorted from blood. The chain carries TRBV7-6 and TRBJ2-1; D gene unclear. The sequence came from a woman between 18 and 29 years old in good health. CDR3 in DNA: TGTGCCAGCAGCTTAAGGTCGGAAAATGAGCAGTTCTTC. This encodes CASSLRSENEQFF.